The T cell receptor (beta chain) described here comes from a study of T-cell memory formation after mild COVID-19. This clonotype was recorded a few times. Constant-segment primers and 5'RACE yielded cDNA libraries for TCR alpha and TCR beta, each carrying sample barcodes and UMIs. TCRdb reprocessed the 5' RACE reads with MiXCR, giving one entry per CDR3 protein. The sample records approximately 560,000 distinct CDR3 sequences, roughly 17% being singletons. V dropped 7 bases and J dropped 9; count of bases not matched to a gene: 12. Per the germline V gene, CDR1 is SNHLY and CDR2 is FYNNEI. This CDR3 comprises 16 residues.

The chain is built from TRBV2 and TRBJ1-6; TRBD1 matches 10 bases. Sequences were obtained from PBMCs or a T cell subset sorted from them (not recorded which). The TCR was taken from an adult woman who had mild COVID-19 (a few samples of this study predate the infection). Cell type and time point are not known. CDR3 DNA sequence: TGTGCCAGCATCGTTGTAACCGGGACAGGGGTTTCACCCCTCCACTTT. It encodes CASIVVTGTGVSPLHF.